This TCR beta chain was captured by sequencing in a study of shared clonotypes between healthy human individuals. Findings and limits, study-wide: Sharing across a few donors was seen in roughly 5.2% of naive CD4 clonotypes. Against clonotypes common to all four donors, non-shared ones had lower generation probabilities.

Positive CCR7 selection of CD45RO-negative cells yielded the naive CD8 cells, and terminally differentiated effector memory CD45RA+ cells were excluded. Points on this clone: The target antigen is unknown.

CDR3 length: 16 residues. Germline V gives CDR1 MNHEY, CDR2 SVGAGI. The ends lost 0 bases at V and 4 bases at J; junction bases unmatched: 6. Replicate PCRs run on sorted subsets employed approximately 0.2 ug DNA, 30,000 to 35,000 T cell genomes. Clones were sequenced by immunoSEQ multiplex PCR, and TCRdb holds only the in-frame ones, with some missing. The sample carries around 2,000,000 clones, less than 95% recorded once. The rearrangement uses TRBV6-5 and TRBJ1-2, with 9 positions matching TRBD1. The sequence derives from a man aged 18 to 35 in good health. The sequenced sample consisted of naive CD8+ T cells sorted from blood. CDR3 protein: CASSYSGGQGIYGYTF. The CDR3 DNA reads TGTGCCAGCAGTTACTCGGGGGGACAGGGAATCTATGGCTACACCTTC.